Presented here are 5 T cell receptor beta chains from one specimen sequenced in a study of OX40 agonist ivuxolimab in advanced cancers. Measured with immunoSEQ multiplex PCR; TCRdb has only the in-frame clones, and not every one. The sample carries 60,000 to 90,000 clones, about nine tenths recorded once. Here the sequenced sample was CD4+ or CD8+ T cells sorted from blood, taken in a trial of the OX40 agonist ivuxolimab. These receptors came from an adult with an advanced solid tumor such as melanoma, head and neck, liver or kidney cancer.

The chain recombines TRBV6-5 with TRBJ2-7; 10 bases agree with TRBD1. Germline values: CDR1 MNHEY, CDR2 SVGAGI. CDR3 length: 13 residues. Unmatched junction bases numbered 5, after V lost 6 bases and J lost 6 bases. The DNA of the CDR3 is TGTGCCAGCAGGGGGACAGGGGCCGGCGAGCAGTACTTC. Translated: CASRGTGAGEQYF.

This clone was observed a handful of times. This chain connects TRBV29-1 to TRBJ2-7; 8 nucleotides match TRBD1. The J segment lost 1 base and the V segment lost 7 bases, leaving 3 bases of the junction unmatched. CDR3 length: 12 amino acids. Germline CDR1 reads SQVTM; CDR2 reads ANQGSEA. CDR3 amino acids: CSARDRSYEQYF. CDR3 coding DNA: TGCAGCGCTCGGGACAGGTCCTACGAGCAGTACTTC.

The rearrangement links TRBV18 to TRBJ2-7, with D hard to call. The germline V gene has CDR1 KGHSH and CDR2 LQKENI. The length of the CDR3 is 12 residues. The V end lost 3 bases, the J end lost 2 bases, and 5 bases lay between the germline ends. The DNA of the CDR3 is TGTGCCAGCTCACCTGGGGCCTACGAGCAGTACTTC. It specifies CASSPGAYEQYF.

This clone was counted a few times. V is TRBV18 and J is TRBJ1-1; the D gene is possibly TRBD1 (5 bases). The ends were cut back, 3 bases at V and 0 bases at J, with 11 bases in the middle. The germline gives CDR1 KGHSH, CDR2 LQKENI. The CDR3 extends over 15 amino acids. CDR3 nucleotides: TGTGCCAGCTCACCGGTACAGGACATGAACACTGAAGCTTTCTTT. This translates into CASSPVQDMNTEAFF.

The chain has TRBV28 and TRBJ2-7; TRBD2 might be the D (6 bases). Germline assignment: CDR1 MDHEN and CDR2 SYDVKM. Trimming stripped 6 bases from V and 0 bases from J, with 18 bases between. The length of the CDR3 is 16 residues. The CDR3 DNA reads TGTGCCAGCAGGGCCCAAGGAGGGTCCCCCTCCTACGAGCAGTACTTC. It is translated as CASRAQGGSPSYEQYF.